The rows below give T cell receptor beta chains drawn from one sample of a study of blood T cell repertoires in COVID-19. Using immunoSEQ multiplex PCR, the repertoire was profiled, and TCRdb retains in-frame clones only, with some absent. In the table there are roughly 80,000 clones, around 88% of which are singletons. The specimen sequenced was peripheral blood. Receptors originate from an elderly woman with acute or convalescent COVID-19. The CDR3 runs from the conserved cysteine through the conserved F or W. Fields, in order: V gene, D gene, J gene, clone size, CDR3 protein, CDR3 DNA. D genes are given only for firm matches. Clone size is stated in some rows and not others, as once, few, many or a class when expanded.

v_call: TRBV29-1
d_call: .
j_call: TRBJ1-4
clone_size: once
cdr3_aa: CSVRNRVASEKLFF
cdr3_nt: TGCAGCGTTAGAAACAGGGTCGCGAGCGAAAAACTGTTTTTT

v_call: TRBV4-2
d_call: TRBD1
j_call: TRBJ2-2
clone_size: .
cdr3_aa: CASSHILGQGSTGELFF
cdr3_nt: TGTGCCAGCAGCCATATCTTAGGACAGGGATCCACCGGGGAGCTGTTTTTT

v_call: TRBV18
d_call: TRBD2
j_call: TRBJ2-3
clone_size: .
cdr3_aa: CASSLPGGGTSTDTQYF
cdr3_nt: TGTGCCAGCTCACTCCCCGGGGGGGGCACAAGCACAGATACGCAGTATTTT

v_call: TRBV3-1/TRBV3-2
d_call: .
j_call: TRBJ1-2
clone_size: once
cdr3_aa: CASSQEPGGYGYTF
cdr3_nt: TGTGCCAGCAGCCAAGAACCCGGGGGCTATGGCTACACCTTC

v_call: TRBV30
d_call: TRBD2
j_call: TRBJ2-1
clone_size: .
cdr3_aa: CACTQTSGRADEQFF
cdr3_nt: TGTGCCTGCACACAGACCAGCGGGAGGGCCGATGAGCAGTTCTTC

v_call: TRBV29-1
d_call: .
j_call: TRBJ1-1
clone_size: once
cdr3_aa: CSVIGRTEAFF
cdr3_nt: TGCAGCGTTATTGGGAGGACTGAAGCTTTCTTT

v_call: TRBV27
d_call: TRBD1
j_call: TRBJ1-2
clone_size: once
cdr3_aa: CASSPGTGKVWGYTF
cdr3_nt: TGTGCCAGCAGTCCAGGGACAGGAAAGGTTTGGGGCTACACCTTC

v_call: TRBV3-1/TRBV3-2
d_call: TRBD1
j_call: TRBJ1-3
clone_size: once
cdr3_aa: CASSQDLVRGYSSGNTIYF
cdr3_nt: TGTGCCAGCAGCCAAGATCTAGTCAGGGGGTATAGCTCTGGAAACACCATATATTTT

v_call: TRBV2
d_call: .
j_call: TRBJ2-1
clone_size: .
cdr3_aa: CASSERQGLNGEQFF
cdr3_nt: TGTGCCAGCAGTGAAAGGCAGGGCCTAAATGGGGAGCAGTTCTTC

v_call: TRBV12-3/TRBV12-4
d_call: .
j_call: TRBJ2-1
clone_size: .
cdr3_aa: CASSLPSINEQFF
cdr3_nt: TGTGCCAGCAGTTTACCTAGCATCAATGAGCAGTTCTTC

v_call: TRBV5-1
d_call: TRBD2
j_call: TRBJ2-7
clone_size: .
cdr3_aa: CASAPLAGVSDEQYF
cdr3_nt: TGCGCCAGCGCTCCCCTAGCGGGAGTGTCAGATGAGCAGTACTTC

v_call: TRBV7-8
d_call: TRBD1
j_call: TRBJ2-3
clone_size: .
cdr3_aa: CASRRDRVLGTDTQYF
cdr3_nt: TGTGCCAGCAGGCGGGACAGGGTGTTAGGCACAGATACGCAGTATTTT

v_call: TRBV15
d_call: TRBD1
j_call: TRBJ1-6
clone_size: .
cdr3_aa: CATSSKDRVDSPLHF
cdr3_nt: TGTGCCACCAGCAGTAAGGACAGGGTTGATTCACCCCTCCACTTT

v_call: TRBV5-1
d_call: .
j_call: TRBJ1-2
clone_size: few
cdr3_aa: CASSLGSGDYGYTF
cdr3_nt: TGCGCCAGCAGCTTGGGGTCAGGGGACTATGGCTACACCTTC

v_call: TRBV4-2
d_call: .
j_call: TRBJ1-4
clone_size: .
cdr3_aa: CASSLTGYATNEKLFF
cdr3_nt: TGTGCCAGCAGCCTTACAGGGTATGCAACTAATGAAAAACTGTTTTTT

v_call: TRBV7-9
d_call: TRBD1
j_call: TRBJ1-3
clone_size: .
cdr3_aa: CASRTRDSSGNTIYF
cdr3_nt: TGTGCCAGCCGAACCCGGGACAGTTCTGGAAACACCATATATTTT

v_call: TRBV30
d_call: .
j_call: TRBJ1-2
clone_size: .
cdr3_aa: CAWSVRAGSSNYGYTF
cdr3_nt: TGTGCCTGGAGTGTACGAGCGGGCAGCTCTAACTATGGCTACACCTTC

v_call: TRBV6-5
d_call: .
j_call: TRBJ1-6
clone_size: .
cdr3_aa: CASSYLGQGINSPLHF
cdr3_nt: TGTGCCAGCAGTTACCTGGGGCAGGGGATTAATTCACCCCTCCACTTT

v_call: TRBV14
d_call: TRBD2
j_call: TRBJ2-3
clone_size: once
cdr3_aa: CASSQGRRGADTQYF
cdr3_nt: TGTGCCAGCAGCCAGGGACGCCGGGGGGCAGATACGCAGTATTTT

v_call: TRBV6-5
d_call: .
j_call: TRBJ2-2
clone_size: few
cdr3_aa: CASSYDSGTGELFF
cdr3_nt: TGTGCCAGCAGTTACGATAGCGGCACCGGGGAGCTGTTTTTT

v_call: TRBV29-1
d_call: .
j_call: TRBJ2-3
clone_size: .
cdr3_aa: CSVDQGTDTQYF
cdr3_nt: TGCAGCGTTGATCAGGGGACAGATACGCAGTATTTT

v_call: TRBV19
d_call: .
j_call: TRBJ2-7
clone_size: .
cdr3_aa: CASSSGGGAYEQYF
cdr3_nt: TGTGCCAGTAGTAGCGGAGGCGGGGCCTACGAGCAGTACTTC

v_call: TRBV14
d_call: .
j_call: TRBJ1-1
clone_size: .
cdr3_aa: CASSLSGGPVNTEAFF
cdr3_nt: TGTGCCAGCAGCCTAAGCGGGGGGCCGGTGAACACTGAAGCTTTCTTT

v_call: TRBV2
d_call: TRBD1
j_call: TRBJ2-5
clone_size: .
cdr3_aa: CASSDRGLPQETQYF
cdr3_nt: TGTGCCAGCAGCGACAGGGGACTCCCTCAAGAGACCCAGTACTTC

v_call: TRBV24-1
d_call: .
j_call: TRBJ1-1
clone_size: few
cdr3_aa: CATSDKGPTEAFF
cdr3_nt: TGTGCCACCAGTGATAAGGGGCCCACTGAAGCTTTCTTT

v_call: TRBV3-1/TRBV3-2
d_call: .
j_call: TRBJ1-6
clone_size: .
cdr3_aa: CASSQDRERYNSPLHF
cdr3_nt: TGTGCCAGCAGCCAAGATCGAGAGAGGTATAATTCACCCCTCCACTTT

v_call: TRBV24-1
d_call: .
j_call: TRBJ2-7
clone_size: .
cdr3_aa: CATSLGGGEQYF
cdr3_nt: TGTGCCACCAGTTTGGGTGGAGGCGAGCAGTACTTC

v_call: TRBV5-1
d_call: TRBD1
j_call: TRBJ2-1
clone_size: .
cdr3_aa: CASSRDSNTYNEQFF
cdr3_nt: TGCGCCAGCAGCCGGGACAGTAACACCTACAATGAGCAGTTCTTC

v_call: TRBV2
d_call: .
j_call: TRBJ1-2
clone_size: .
cdr3_aa: CASSTGQDYGYTF
cdr3_nt: TGTGCCAGCAGTACGGGACAAGACTATGGCTACACCTTC

v_call: TRBV4-1
d_call: .
j_call: TRBJ1-1
clone_size: once
cdr3_aa: CASSRGPGENTEAFF
cdr3_nt: TGCGCCAGCAGCCGTGGACCAGGGGAGAACACTGAAGCTTTCTTT

v_call: TRBV29-1
d_call: .
j_call: TRBJ1-2
clone_size: once
cdr3_aa: CSVDPQDYGYTF
cdr3_nt: TGCAGCGTTGATCCGCAGGATTATGGCTACACCTTC

v_call: TRBV7-2
d_call: TRBD2
j_call: TRBJ2-5
clone_size: .
cdr3_aa: CASSSGGLQETQYF
cdr3_nt: TGTGCCAGCAGCTCGGGGGGACTACAAGAGACCCAGTACTTC

v_call: TRBV7-9
d_call: .
j_call: TRBJ1-4
clone_size: .
cdr3_aa: CASSFQGRANEKLFF
cdr3_nt: TGTGCCAGCAGCTTCCAGGGGCGAGCTAATGAAAAACTGTTTTTT

v_call: TRBV6-2/TRBV6-3
d_call: TRBD1
j_call: TRBJ2-7
clone_size: .
cdr3_aa: CASSTAGTGSYEQYF
cdr3_nt: TGTGCCAGCAGTACGGCGGGGACAGGTTCCTACGAGCAGTACTTC

v_call: TRBV14
d_call: .
j_call: TRBJ1-1
clone_size: .
cdr3_aa: CASSQQKNTEAFF
cdr3_nt: TGTGCCAGCAGCCAACAGAAGAACACTGAAGCTTTCTTT

v_call: TRBV4-3
d_call: TRBD1
j_call: TRBJ1-2
clone_size: .
cdr3_aa: CASSQVIPGQGAGYGYTF
cdr3_nt: TGCGCCAGCAGCCAAGTTATCCCGGGACAGGGGGCGGGCTATGGCTACACCTTC

v_call: TRBV5-1
d_call: .
j_call: TRBJ2-2
clone_size: few
cdr3_aa: CASSLKTVRTGELFF
cdr3_nt: TGCGCCAGCAGCTTGAAGACAGTGCGGACCGGGGAGCTGTTTTTT

v_call: TRBV7-9
d_call: .
j_call: TRBJ2-3
clone_size: .
cdr3_aa: CASRLNSGTDTQYF
cdr3_nt: TGTGCCAGCAGACTAAATTCAGGCACAGATACGCAGTATTTT

v_call: TRBV5-5
d_call: .
j_call: TRBJ1-1
clone_size: .
cdr3_aa: CASSLGQGGWNTEAFF
cdr3_nt: TGTGCCAGCAGCTTGGGGCAGGGTGGGTGGAACACTGAAGCTTTCTTT

v_call: TRBV11-2
d_call: TRBD2
j_call: TRBJ2-5
clone_size: .
cdr3_aa: CASRDGTRHQETQYF
cdr3_nt: TGTGCCAGCAGGGACGGGACTAGACATCAAGAGACCCAGTACTTC

v_call: TRBV7-3
d_call: TRBD2
j_call: TRBJ2-3
clone_size: .
cdr3_aa: CASSLNPLGAGEYTQYF
cdr3_nt: TGTGCCAGCAGCTTAAATCCCCTGGGAGCGGGGGAATATACGCAGTATTTT